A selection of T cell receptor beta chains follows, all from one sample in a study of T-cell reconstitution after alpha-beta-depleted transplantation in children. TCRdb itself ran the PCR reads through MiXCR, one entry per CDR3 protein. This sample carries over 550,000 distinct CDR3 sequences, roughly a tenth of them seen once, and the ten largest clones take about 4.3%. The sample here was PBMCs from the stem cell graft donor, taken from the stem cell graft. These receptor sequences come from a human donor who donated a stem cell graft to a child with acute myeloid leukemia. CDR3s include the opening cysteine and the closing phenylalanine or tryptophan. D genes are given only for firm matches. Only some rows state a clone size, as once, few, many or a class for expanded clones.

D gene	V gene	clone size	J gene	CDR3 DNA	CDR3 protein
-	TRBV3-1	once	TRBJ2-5	TGTGCCAGCAGCCAAGAGGCGGGTAGGGGGGCCCAGTACTTC	CASSQEAGRGAQYF
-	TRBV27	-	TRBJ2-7	TGTGCCAGCAGTTTAGACACGGGACCGTACGAGCAGTACTTC	CASSLDTGPYEQYF
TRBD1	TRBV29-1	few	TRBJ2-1	TGCAGCGGACGGGACAGCTTCTCCTACAATGAGCAGTTCTTC	CSGRDSFSYNEQFF
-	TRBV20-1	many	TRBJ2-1	TGCAGTGCTAGAGATCGGCGGGGTAGCTCATCGTACAATGAGCAGTTCTTC	CSARDRRGSSSYNEQFF
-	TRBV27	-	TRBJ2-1	TGTGCCAGCAGTCCCCACAGCTCCTACAATGAGCAGTTCTTC	CASSPHSSYNEQFF
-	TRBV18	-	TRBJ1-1	TGTGCCAGCTCACCAACAAACTTCCGGGGATCCTCTGAAGCTTTCTTT	CASSPTNFRGSSEAFF
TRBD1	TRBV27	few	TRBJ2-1	TGTGCCAGCAGTGTGACAGGGATCTACAATGAGCAGTTCTTC	CASSVTGIYNEQFF
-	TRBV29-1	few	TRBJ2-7	TGCAGCGTTTTGTACGAGCAGTACTTC	CSVLYEQYF
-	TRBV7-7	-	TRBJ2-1	TGTGCTAGCAGCTTAGAAGGGTTGGGAGGTGAGCAGTTCTTC	CASSLEGLGGEQFF
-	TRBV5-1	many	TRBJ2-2	TGCGCCAGCACATACCGCACAGTGAGGACCGGGGAGCTGTTTTTT	CASTYRTVRTGELFF
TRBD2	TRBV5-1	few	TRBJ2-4	TGCGCCAGCAGCTTGGAGGCGGGAGCGAACATTCAGTACTTC	CASSLEAGANIQYF
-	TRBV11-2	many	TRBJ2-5	TGTGCCAGCAGCCCCTCAGGCCAAGAGACCCAGTACTTC	CASSPSGQETQYF
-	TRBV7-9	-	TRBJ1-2	TGTGCCAGCACGAGAGTCGCTAACTATGGCTACACCTTC	CASTRVANYGYTF
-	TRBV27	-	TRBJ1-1	TGTGCCAGCAGTGCCCCTGACAGCCAAACTGAAGCTTTCTTT	CASSAPDSQTEAFF
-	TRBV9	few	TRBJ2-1	TGTGCCAGCAGCGTAGCAGGGCCAGCGCAGCAGCAGTTCTTC	CASSVAGPAQQQFF
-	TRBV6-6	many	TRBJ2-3	TGTGCCAGCAGTTACTCCTACACAGATACGCAGTATTTT	CASSYSYTDTQYF
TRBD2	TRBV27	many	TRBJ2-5	TGTGCCAGCAGTTCAATTAGCGGGAGGGCCCGAGAGACCCAGTACTTC	CASSSISGRARETQYF
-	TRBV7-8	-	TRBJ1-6	TGTGCCAGCAGCTCGGGGGCCCCTGGGGATTCACCCCTCCACTTT	CASSSGAPGDSPLHF
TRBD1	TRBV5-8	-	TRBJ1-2	TGTGCCAGCAGCTGGACAGGGGGCCCTGGCTACACCTTC	CASSWTGGPGYTF
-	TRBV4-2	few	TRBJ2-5	TGTGCCAGCAGCCAAGTTATCCAAGAGACCCAGTACTTC	CASSQVIQETQYF
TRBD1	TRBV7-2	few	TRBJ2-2	TGTGCCAGCAGCGAACAGGGGAGCACCGGGGAGCTGTTTTTT	CASSEQGSTGELFF
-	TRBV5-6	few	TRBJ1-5	TGTGCCAGCAGCTTCGGGGCTAGCAATCAGCCCCAGCATTTT	CASSFGASNQPQHF
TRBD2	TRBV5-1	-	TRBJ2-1	TGCGCCAGCAGCCCTCGACTAGCGGGAGGGATCCCCGATGAGCAGTTCTTC	CASSPRLAGGIPDEQFF
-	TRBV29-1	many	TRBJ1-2	TGCAGCGTTGACCTCGCAGGGGCCAACTATGGCTACACCTTC	CSVDLAGANYGYTF
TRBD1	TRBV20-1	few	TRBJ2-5	TGCAGTGCTAGAGCCCTAGGCACCGGGACAGGGGTTCGAGAGACCCAGTACTTC	CSARALGTGTGVRETQYF
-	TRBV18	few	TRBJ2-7	TGTGCCAGCTCAAACAGGGCCTCCTACGAGCAGTACTTC	CASSNRASYEQYF
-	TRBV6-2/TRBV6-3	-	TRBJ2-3	TGTGCCAGCAGTTACACGCGCCCCACAGATACGCAGTATTTT	CASSYTRPTDTQYF
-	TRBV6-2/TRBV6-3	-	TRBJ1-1	TGTGCCAGCAGTCGAACCGGGGCAGGGCAAGCTTTCTTT	CASSRTGAGQAFF
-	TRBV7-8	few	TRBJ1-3	TGTGCCAGCAGCTTCTCGGACATTTCTGGAAACACCATATATTTT	CASSFSDISGNTIYF
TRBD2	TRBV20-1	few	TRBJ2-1	TGCAGTGCTAGGGCGGGGGGGAATGAGCAGTTCTTC	CSARAGGNEQFF
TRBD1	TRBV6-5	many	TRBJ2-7	TGTGCCAGCAGTTACTCGAGACAGGGAAACTACGAGCAGTACTTC	CASSYSRQGNYEQYF
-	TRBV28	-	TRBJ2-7	TGTGCCAGCAGTTTCGGGGTCAACGAGCAGTACTTC	CASSFGVNEQYF
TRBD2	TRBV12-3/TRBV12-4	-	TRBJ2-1	TGTGCCAGCAGTGGGAGCGGGAGGGGGGCTGAGCAGTTCTTC	CASSGSGRGAEQFF
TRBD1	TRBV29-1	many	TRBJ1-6	TGCAGCGTTGTCGACAGGGGGGATTCACCCCTCCACTTT	CSVVDRGDSPLHF
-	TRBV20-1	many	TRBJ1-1	TGCAGTGCTAGAGAAGGGTCCCCTGAAGCTTTCTTT	CSAREGSPEAFF
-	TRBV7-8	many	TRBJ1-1	TGTGCCAGCAGCTTACCACCATTACAACCGAACACTGAAGCTTTCTTT	CASSLPPLQPNTEAFF
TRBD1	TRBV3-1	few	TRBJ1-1	TGTGCCAGCAGCCAGCCAGGGGGGGGTACTGAAGCTTTCTTT	CASSQPGGGTEAFF